These 29 T cell receptor beta chains were sequenced from one sample in a study of T-cell memory formation after mild COVID-19. TCRdb recomputed calls from the 5' RACE reads with MiXCR, one row per CDR3 protein. In the table there are 220,000 or so distinct CDR3 sequences, about 9.2% of which are singletons. Sequencing was performed on PBMCs or a T cell subset sorted from them (not recorded which). These receptors all come from a man aged 18 to 35 who had mild COVID-19 (a few samples of this study predate the infection). Cell type and time point are not known.

This clonotype was seen more than once but under ten times. The chain carries TRBV5-1 and TRBJ2-6; D is uncertain. Germline V gene sequence: CDR1 SGHRS, CDR2 YFSETQ. This CDR3 is 16 amino acids long. Trimming removed 4 bases at V and 0 bases at J, with 11 bases between. Written as DNA, the CDR3 is TGCGCCAGCAGCAAGACCGTCAGCTCTGGGGCCAACGTCCTGACTTTC. Translated: CASSKTVSSGANVLTF.

The chain employs TRBV20-1 and TRBJ2-7, with 13 bases matching TRBD2. Germline V gives CDR1 DFQATT, CDR2 SNEGSKA (reference sequence). V shed 0 bases, J shed 0 bases, and the junction held 8 bases outside the gene matches. The CDR3 length is 18 residues. CDR3 amino acids: CSARDLTSGGHDSYEQYF. CDR3 coding DNA: TGCAGTGCTAGAGACCTGACTAGCGGGGGGCACGACTCCTACGAGCAGTACTTC.

This clonotype was seen ten or more times. CDR3 coding DNA: TGCGCCAGCAGCTTGCTAAGGATCAAGGAGCAGTTCTTC. Translation: CASSLLRIKEQFF. The V and J genes are TRBV5-1 and TRBJ2-1, with D uncertain. Trimming left V 1 base short and J 10 bases short, with 12 bases between. Germline V gene data show CDR1 as SGHRS and CDR2 as YFSETQ. The CDR3 has 13 residues.

This clonotype was counted a single time. The J gene is TRBJ1-1, the V gene TRBV7-2, with D perhaps matching TRBD1 (5 bases). The V gene lost 5 bases and the J gene lost 3 bases, with 19 bases spanning the gap. Per germline, CDR1 SGHTA and CDR2 FQGNSA. The CDR3 sequence is 16 residues long. This chain's CDR3 is CASSPLPGRQDTEAFF. The CDR3 DNA reads TGTGCCAGCAGCCCCCTCCCGGGACGGCAAGACACTGAAGCTTTCTTT.

The sample holds many counts of this clonotype. The chain recombines TRBV19 with TRBJ1-1; TRBD1 matches at 7 bases. This CDR3 region has 14 residues. The germline CDR1 and CDR2 sequences are LNHDA and SQIVND (reference sequence). Trimming took 5 bases from V and 4 from J; bases not matched to a gene: 7. This CDR3 is CASSRETGITEAFF. For the CDR3, the DNA is TGTGCCAGTAGTCGGGAGACAGGGATCACTGAAGCTTTCTTT.

This chain connects TRBV12-3 or TRBV12-4 to TRBJ1-1; 7 bases line up with TRBD1. CDR3 length equals 13 residues. V gave up 6 bases and J gave up 4 bases; unmatched junction bases: 5. The CDR3 reads CASRRGLSTEAFF. The CDR3 DNA reads TGTGCCAGCAGAAGGGGGCTGAGCACTGAAGCTTTCTTT.

This clonotype was seen a handful of times. The J gene is TRBJ2-2, the V gene TRBV6-6; perhaps TRBD1 as D (6 bases). CDR1 and CDR2 (germline): MNHNY, SVGAGI (reference sequence). The CDR3 is made up of 15 amino acids. V lost 7 bases to trimming and J lost 2 bases, with 14 bases between them. The CDR3 reads CASNPQGPNTGELFF. As DNA, the CDR3 is TGTGCCAGCAACCCTCAGGGGCCCAACACCGGGGAGCTGTTTTTT.

This clonotype was seen at least ten times. The genes are TRBV5-1 and TRBJ1-5, with a possible D match to TRBD1 (5 bases). This CDR3 is 14 amino acids long. V shed 4 bases and J shed 9 bases, with 17 bases lying between them. The germline gives CDR1 SGHRS, CDR2 YFSETQ. CDR3 in amino acids: CASSPEGTFGPQHF. CDR3 in DNA: TGCGCCAGCAGCCCAGAAGGGACGTTCGGGCCCCAGCATTTT.

This sequence joins TRBV7-2 and TRBJ1-2, with D maybe TRBD1 (5 bases). This CDR3 is 13 amino acids long. V lost 6 bases, J lost 3 bases, and 11 bases lay in between. Germline-derived CDR1 and CDR2 are SGHTA and FQGNSA. In nucleotides, the CDR3 is TGTGCCAGCAGGACCGGGACGGACTATGGCTACACCTTC. Protein product: CASRTGTDYGYTF.

A few counts support this clonotype. The rearrangement uses TRBV5-5 and TRBJ2-1, with TRBD2 identical over 8 bases. CDR1 is SGHKS, CDR2 YYEKEE, per germline (reference sequence). This CDR3 comprises 15 residues. The ends lost 1 base at V and 6 bases at J; junction bases unmatched: 6. The CDR3 DNA sequence: TGTGCCAGCAGCTTGCCAGGACTAGCTAGCAATGAGCAGTTCTTC. This gives the protein CASSLPGLASNEQFF.

The chain employs TRBV4-3 and TRBJ2-7, with a possible D match to TRBD1 (5 bases). This CDR3 has 19 residues. Germline CDR1 and CDR2: LGHNA and YSLEER. V was pared by 0 bases and J by 3 bases, with 24 bases between. This CDR3 is CASSQEETEQIYIDYEQYV. The CDR3 DNA follows: TGCGCCAGCAGCCAAGAGGAGACAGAACAGATCTACATAGACTACGAGCAGTACGTC.

This clonotype has more than one count but fewer than ten. This chain connects TRBV2 to TRBJ1-5; 8 bases fit TRBD1. CDR1 and CDR2 from the germline V gene are SNHLY and FYNNEI. This CDR3 has 13 amino acids. Trimming cost V 6 bases and J 6 bases; bases outside gene matches: 4. Here the CDR3 DNA reads TGTGCCAGCAGGTCTCAGGGGGCTCAGCCCCAGCATTTT. As protein: CASRSQGAQPQHF.

This clonotype was seen many times. The rearrangement links TRBV5-1 to TRBJ1-3; 7 bases agree with TRBD1. The V gene end was trimmed by 4 bases and the J gene end by 4 bases; junction bases not matched to a gene: 8. Germline V gene lookup returns CDR1 SGHRS and CDR2 YFSETQ. The CDR3 has 15 amino acids. The CDR3 coding sequence is TGCGCCAGCAGCACGACAGGGTTCGTCGGAAACACCATATATTTT. Residues: CASSTTGFVGNTIYF.

V is TRBV6-2 or TRBV6-3 and J is TRBJ2-5; possible D gene TRBD1, 5 bases. From germline, CDR1 is MNHEY and CDR2 SVGEGT. The V and J ends lost 0 bases and 5 bases respectively, with 16 bases between them. The CDR3 consists of 16 residues. This CDR3 reads CASSYSPQGTWETQYF. As DNA, the CDR3 is TGTGCCAGCAGTTACTCGCCGCAGGGAACGTGGGAGACCCAGTACTTC.

This clonotype was seen only a few times. The V call is TRBV20-1, the J call TRBJ2-1, with TRBD2 matching over 8 bases. Losses at the gene ends were 0 bases for V and 0 bases for J; bases not matched to a gene: 7. Germline CDR1 DFQATT, CDR2 SNEGSKA (reference sequence). The CDR3 has 17 residues. The CDR3 here is CSARDPGGKSSYNEQFF. CDR3 sequence (DNA): TGCAGTGCTAGAGACCCGGGGGGGAAAAGCTCCTACAATGAGCAGTTCTTC.

The genes are TRBV5-8 and TRBJ1-5, with TRBD1 matching 9 bases. From germline, CDR1 is SGHTS and CDR2 YDEGEE. V shed 4 bases, J shed 4 bases, and the junction held 6 bases outside the gene matches. The CDR3 runs to 15 residues. CDR3 bases: TGTGCCAGCAGCCAGGGGACAGGGAGAAATCAGCCCCAGCATTTT. This sequence encodes CASSQGTGRNQPQHF.

This clonotype was observed many times. The chain couples TRBV10-3 to TRBJ2-6; 7 bases fit TRBD1. V lost 7 bases and J lost 0; bases outside the gene matches: 9. The germline gives CDR1 ENHRY, CDR2 SYGVKD. The length of the CDR3 is 17 residues. CDR3 nucleotide sequence: TGTGCCATCAAAGAAAGGACAGGAAACTCTGGGGCCAACGTCCTGACTTTC. Translating it yields CAIKERTGNSGANVLTF.

There are a few counts of this clonotype. The genes are TRBV7-2 and TRBJ1-1; D is unresolved. The CDR3 runs 12 residues. CDR1 and CDR2 (germline): SGHTA, FQGNSA. V lost 3 bases, J lost 1 base, and 3 bases lay in between. CDR3 coding DNA: TGTGCCAGCAGCTTGAAGAACACTGAAGCTTTCTTT. Its protein is CASSLKNTEAFF.

The table lists this clonotype with many counts. The genes are TRBV3-1 and TRBJ2-2; D unresolved. V lost 2 bases and J lost 6, with 10 bases in between. Germline V gene data show CDR1 as LGHDT and CDR2 as YNNKEL (reference sequence). This CDR3 comprises 14 residues. As DNA, the CDR3 is TGTGCCAGCAGCCAATTCATAGCCGCCGGGGAGCTGTTTTTT. Its translation is CASSQFIAAGELFF.

This clonotype was picked up many times. This chain links TRBV4-2 with TRBJ2-3; either TRBD1 or TRBD2 may supply D (6 bases each). Germline V CDR1 and CDR2: LGHNA, YNFKEQ. V was cut by 3 bases and J by 3 bases, with 19 bases left in between. The length of the CDR3 is 17 residues. The CDR3 DNA reads as TGTGCCAGCAGCCAGGAAATGGGGGGCCTAGGGACAGATACGCAGTATTTT. Translating gives CASSQEMGGLGTDTQYF.

In this sample, this clonotype turned up a few times. The chain has TRBV11-2 and TRBJ2-4, with 7 bases lining up with TRBD1. V trimming: 4 bases; J trimming: 15 bases; junction bases outside the gene matches: 12. The CDR3 is 13 amino acids. Looked up from germline, CDR1 is SGHAT and CDR2 is FQNNGV. CDR3 sequence reads: CASSSPGQPDRYF. CDR3 DNA sequence: TGTGCCAGCAGCTCTCCGGGACAGCCCGATCGGTACTTC.

The chain joins TRBV19 to TRBJ2-3; D perhaps matches TRBD1 (8 bases). From germline, CDR1 is LNHDA and CDR2 SQIVND (reference sequence). The CDR3 contains 15 residues. The germline V and J ends were trimmed by 7 bases and 6 bases, with 20 bases remaining between them. The CDR3 DNA reads as TGTGCCAGTACTTACAGGGGGGGGCCGGTGGATACGCAGTATTTT. Translating it yields CASTYRGGPVDTQYF.

The rearrangement joins TRBV4-3 to TRBJ1-6; no clear D. In germline, CDR1 is LGHNA, CDR2 YSLEER. CDR3 length equals 14 residues. V was cut by 0 bases and J by 8 bases, with 8 bases left in between. Written as DNA, the CDR3 is TGCGCCAGCAGCCAAGAACCCGGGGATTCACCCCTCCACTTT. Translated, it gives CASSQEPGDSPLHF.

The chain joins TRBV20-1 to TRBJ1-2, with a tentative D call TRBD1 (6 bases). Germline CDR1 is DFQATT and CDR2 is SNEGSKA (reference sequence). The CDR3 contains 13 residues. V was pared by 3 bases and J by 8 bases, with 16 bases between. CDR3 region: CSARIAGAGGYTF. CDR3 bases: TGCAGTGCTAGGATCGCGGGGGCGGGAGGCTACACCTTC.

This clonotype turned up a few times. The rearrangement joins TRBV7-9 to TRBJ1-5, with D possibly matching TRBD1 (5 bases). V gave up 11 bases and J gave up 2 bases, with 13 bases separating them. This CDR3 is built from 13 residues. CDR1 and CDR2 from the germline V gene are SEHNR and FQNEAQ (reference sequence). CDR3 residues: CAVQGSRNQPQHF. The DNA of the CDR3 is TGTGCCGTCCAGGGATCTCGCAATCAGCCCCAGCATTTT. The complete variable domain, with remaining parts taken from reference TRBV7-9 and TRBJ1-5, reads DTGVSQNPRHKITKRGQNVTFRCDPISEHNRLYWYRQTLGQGPEFLTYFQNEAQLEKSRLLSDRFSAERPKGSFSTLEIQRTEQGDSAMYLCAVQGSRNQPQHFGDGTRLSIL.

This chain links TRBV5-1 with TRBJ2-3, with D tentatively TRBD1 (5 bases). This CDR3 region has 14 residues. The germline gives CDR1 SGHRS, CDR2 YFSETQ. The V end was cut by 5 bases, the J end by 4 bases, with 14 bases between. This CDR3 reads CASSFQGMADTQYF. DNA for the CDR3: TGCGCCAGCAGTTTCCAGGGTATGGCAGATACGCAGTATTTT.

This clonotype was detected many times. The gene calls are TRBV5-1 and TRBJ2-1, with 8 positions matching TRBD2. CDR1 is SGHRS, CDR2 YFSETQ, per germline. There are 16 residues in the CDR3. Unmatched junction bases numbered 12, after V lost 1 base and J lost 9 bases. The CDR3: CASSLRSGGAVGEQFF. For the CDR3, the DNA is TGCGCCAGCAGCTTGAGGTCGGGGGGGGCCGTTGGTGAGCAGTTCTTC.

This clonotype was picked up a small number of times. The chain combines TRBV24-1 with TRBJ2-1; D call uncertain. The germline V gene encodes CDR1 KGHDR and CDR2 SFDVKD. This CDR3 is built from 11 residues. The V and J ends lost 9 bases and 8 bases respectively, with 10 bases between them. CDR3 nucleotides: TGTGCCACCGGTCAGCGCGATGAGCAGTTCTTC. Translated, it gives CATGQRDEQFF.

The chain has TRBV18 and TRBJ1-3; D ambiguous. CDR1 is KGHSH and CDR2 is LQKENI in the germline V gene. CDR3 length: 13 amino acids. Trimming stripped 6 bases from V and 3 bases from J, with 9 bases between. The CDR3 region is CASSRTDGNTIYF. The CDR3 DNA is TGTGCCAGCTCTCGGACTGATGGAAACACCATATATTTT.